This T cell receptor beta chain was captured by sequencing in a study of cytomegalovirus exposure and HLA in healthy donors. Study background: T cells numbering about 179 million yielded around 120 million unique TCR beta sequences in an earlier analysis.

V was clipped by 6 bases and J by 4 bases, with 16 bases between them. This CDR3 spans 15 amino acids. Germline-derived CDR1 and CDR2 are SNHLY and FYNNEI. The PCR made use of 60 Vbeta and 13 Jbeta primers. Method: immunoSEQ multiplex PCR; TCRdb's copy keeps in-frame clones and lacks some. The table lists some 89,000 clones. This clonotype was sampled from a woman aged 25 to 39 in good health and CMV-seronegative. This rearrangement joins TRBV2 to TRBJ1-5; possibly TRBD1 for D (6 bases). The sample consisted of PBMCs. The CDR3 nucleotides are TGTGCCAGCAGCGGGACCGGGACACCTAATCAGCCCCAGCATTTT. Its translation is CASSGTGTPNQPQHF.